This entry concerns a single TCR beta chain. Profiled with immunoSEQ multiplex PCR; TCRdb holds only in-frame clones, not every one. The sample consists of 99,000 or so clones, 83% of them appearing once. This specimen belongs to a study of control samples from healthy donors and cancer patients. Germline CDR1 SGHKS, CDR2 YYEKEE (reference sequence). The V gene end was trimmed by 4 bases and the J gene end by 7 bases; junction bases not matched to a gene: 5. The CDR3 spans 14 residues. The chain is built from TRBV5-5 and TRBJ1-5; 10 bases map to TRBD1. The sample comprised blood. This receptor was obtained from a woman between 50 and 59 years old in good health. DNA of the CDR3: TGTGCCAGCAGCCGTGGGACAGGGGAACAGCCCCAGCATTTT. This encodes CASSRGTGEQPQHF.